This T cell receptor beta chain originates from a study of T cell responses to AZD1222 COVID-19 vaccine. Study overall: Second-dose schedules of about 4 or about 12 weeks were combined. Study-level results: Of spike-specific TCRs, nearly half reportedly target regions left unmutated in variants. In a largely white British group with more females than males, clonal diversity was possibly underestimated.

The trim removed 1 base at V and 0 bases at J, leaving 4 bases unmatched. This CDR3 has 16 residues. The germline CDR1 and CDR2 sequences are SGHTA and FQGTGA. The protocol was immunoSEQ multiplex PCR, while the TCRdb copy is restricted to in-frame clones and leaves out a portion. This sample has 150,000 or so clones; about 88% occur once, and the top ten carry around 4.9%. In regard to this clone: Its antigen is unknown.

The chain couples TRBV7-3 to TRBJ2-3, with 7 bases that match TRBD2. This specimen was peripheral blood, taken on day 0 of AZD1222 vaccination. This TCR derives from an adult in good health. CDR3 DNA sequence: TGTGCCAGCAGCTTAATGGGGGGACTAAGCACAGATACGCAGTATTTT. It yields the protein CASSLMGGLSTDTQYF. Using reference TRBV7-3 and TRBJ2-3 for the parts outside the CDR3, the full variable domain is GAGVSQTPSNKVTEKGKYVELRCDPISGHTALYWYRQSLGQGPEFLIYFQGTGAADDSGLPNDRFFAVRPEGSVSTLKIQRTERGDSAVYLCASSLMGGLSTDTQYFGPGTRLTVL.